This T cell receptor beta chain was identified during a study of shared clonotypes between healthy human individuals. The V end lost 5 bases, the J end lost 2 bases, and 10 bases lay between the germline ends. The CDR3 extends over 14 amino acids. Germline V gene sequence: CDR1 MNHNS, CDR2 SASEGT. For this clone: What it recognizes is unknown.

Genomic DNA from each subset was divided evenly over several immunoSEQ plates. In replicate PCRs of sorted subsets, approximately 200 ng DNA, some 28,000 T cell genomes, was used. The method was immunoSEQ multiplex PCR; TCRdb's version includes in-frame clones alone and lacks a portion of them. The sample has fewer than 2.5 million clones; roughly 93% are singletons. Study conclusions and caveats: Memory subsets generally showed smaller estimated richness than naive subsets did.

The clonotype was recovered from a man younger than 35 in good health. Some clones in this sample may be carry-over from other donors' samples. The V and J genes are TRBV6-1 and TRBJ2-1; D is undetermined. Source material: naive CD4+ T cells from PBMCs. Documented subset: CD45RA+ positively selected. CDR3 protein: CASSLEFTYNEQFF. In nucleotides, the CDR3 is TGTGCCAGCAGTTTGGAGTTCACCTACAATGAGCAGTTCTTC.